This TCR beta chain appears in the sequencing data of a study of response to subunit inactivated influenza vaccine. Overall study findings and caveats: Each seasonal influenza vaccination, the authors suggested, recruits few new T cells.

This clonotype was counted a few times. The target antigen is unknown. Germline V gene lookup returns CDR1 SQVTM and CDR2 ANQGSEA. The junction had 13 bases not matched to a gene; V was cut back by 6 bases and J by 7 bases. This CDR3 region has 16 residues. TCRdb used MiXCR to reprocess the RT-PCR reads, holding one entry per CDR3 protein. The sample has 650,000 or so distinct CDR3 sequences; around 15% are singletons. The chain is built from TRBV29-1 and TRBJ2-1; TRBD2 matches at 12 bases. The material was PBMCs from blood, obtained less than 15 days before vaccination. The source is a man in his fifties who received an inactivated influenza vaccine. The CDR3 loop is CSVKASGGAGRNEQFF. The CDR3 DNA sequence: TGCAGCGTCAAAGCTAGCGGGGGGGCAGGTAGAAATGAGCAGTTCTTC.